This TCR beta chain originates from a study of shared clonotypes between healthy human individuals. With respect to this clone: The antigen is unknown.

Broader study findings: A handful of donors had 5% to 6.5% of their naive CD4 clonotypes in common. Sampling was confined to blood; repertoires within tissues likely differ.

Authors' processing steps: ImmunoSEQ only sent back junction sequences with no quality scores, so filtering was done differently. Here immunoSEQ multiplex PCR was the method, and the copy in TCRdb shows in-frame clones only, minus some. V and J calls and clone size are copied from that table; D and trimming were computed from the DNA. This table has around 2.1 million clones, about 93% appearing once. Germline values: CDR1 SGHDN, CDR2 FVKESK. The CDR3 is made up of 18 amino acids. V lost 4 bases and J 2 bases, leaving 23 bases between the germline ends. Naive CD8 populations comprised CD45RO-negative cells positively selected for CCR7, excluding terminally differentiated effector memory CD45RA+ cells.

This receptor was identified in a young man in good health. Some clones in this sample may be carry-over from other donors' samples. V gene TRBV14 combines with J gene TRBJ1-1; D is perhaps TRBD1 (5 bases). Sequenced material: naive CD8+ T cells from PBMCs. In nucleotides, the CDR3 is TGTGCCAGCAGCCTACCTCCGGGAGCGGGGGTCCACAACACTGAAGCTTTCTTT. Translated, it gives CASSLPPGAGVHNTEAFF.